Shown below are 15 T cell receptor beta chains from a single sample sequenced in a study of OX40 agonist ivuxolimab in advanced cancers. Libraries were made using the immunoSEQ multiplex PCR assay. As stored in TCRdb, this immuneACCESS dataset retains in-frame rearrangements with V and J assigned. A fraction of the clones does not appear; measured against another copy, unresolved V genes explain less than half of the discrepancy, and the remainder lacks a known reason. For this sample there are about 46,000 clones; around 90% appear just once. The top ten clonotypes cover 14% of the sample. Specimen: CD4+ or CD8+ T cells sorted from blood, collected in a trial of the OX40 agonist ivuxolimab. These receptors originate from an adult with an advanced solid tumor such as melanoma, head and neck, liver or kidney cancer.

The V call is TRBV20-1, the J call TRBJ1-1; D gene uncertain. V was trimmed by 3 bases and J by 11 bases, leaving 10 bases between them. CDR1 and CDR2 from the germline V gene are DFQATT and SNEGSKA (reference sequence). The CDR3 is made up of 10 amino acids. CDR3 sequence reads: CSARRHTAFF. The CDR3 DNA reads TGCAGTGCTAGGCGACATACGGCTTTCTTT.

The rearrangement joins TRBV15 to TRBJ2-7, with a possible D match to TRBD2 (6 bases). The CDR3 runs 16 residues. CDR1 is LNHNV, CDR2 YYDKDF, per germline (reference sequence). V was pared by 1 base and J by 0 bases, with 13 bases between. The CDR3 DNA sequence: TGTGCCACCAGCAGAGGGGGCGGGAAGCCCTCCTACGAGCAGTACTTC. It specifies CATSRGGGKPSYEQYF.

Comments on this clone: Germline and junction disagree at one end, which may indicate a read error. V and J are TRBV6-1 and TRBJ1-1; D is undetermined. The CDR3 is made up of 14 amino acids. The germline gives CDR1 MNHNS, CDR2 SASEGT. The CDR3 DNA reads TGTGCCAGCACCCGAGTGCCCCAGAACTCTGAAGCTTTCTTT. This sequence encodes CASTRVPQNSEAFF.

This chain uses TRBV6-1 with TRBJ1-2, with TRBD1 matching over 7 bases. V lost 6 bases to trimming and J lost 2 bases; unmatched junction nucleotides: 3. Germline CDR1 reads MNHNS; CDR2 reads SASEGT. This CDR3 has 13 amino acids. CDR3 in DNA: TGTGCCAGCAGCCGGGACAGAAACTATGGCTACACCTTC. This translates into CASSRDRNYGYTF.

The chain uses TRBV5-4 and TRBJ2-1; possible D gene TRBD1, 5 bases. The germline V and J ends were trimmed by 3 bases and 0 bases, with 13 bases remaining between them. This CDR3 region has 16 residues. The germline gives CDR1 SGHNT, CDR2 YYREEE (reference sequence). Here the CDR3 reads CASSWGGASSYNEQFF. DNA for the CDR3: TGTGCCAGCAGCTGGGGCGGTGCGAGCTCCTACAATGAGCAGTTCTTC.

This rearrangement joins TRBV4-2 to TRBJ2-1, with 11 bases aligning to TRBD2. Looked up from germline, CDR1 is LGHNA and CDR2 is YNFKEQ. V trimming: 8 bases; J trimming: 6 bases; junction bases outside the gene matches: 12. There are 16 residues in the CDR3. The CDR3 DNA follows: TGTGCCAGCGGACTTAGCGGGAGGGCCTTGGGCAATGAGCAGTTCTTC. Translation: CASGLSGRALGNEQFF.

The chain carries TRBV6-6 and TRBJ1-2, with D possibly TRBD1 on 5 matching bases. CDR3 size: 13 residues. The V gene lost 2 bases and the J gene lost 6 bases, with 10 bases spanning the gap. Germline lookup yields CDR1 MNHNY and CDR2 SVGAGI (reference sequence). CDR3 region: CASSYAVGDGYTF. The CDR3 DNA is TGTGCCAGCAGTTACGCAGTGGGGGATGGCTACACCTTC.

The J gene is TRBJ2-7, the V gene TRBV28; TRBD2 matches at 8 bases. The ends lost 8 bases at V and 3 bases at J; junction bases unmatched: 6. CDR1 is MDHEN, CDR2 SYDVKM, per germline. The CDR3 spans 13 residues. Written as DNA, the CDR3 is TGTGCCAGCCTGATAGCGGGAAACTACGAGCAGTACTTC. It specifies CASLIAGNYEQYF.

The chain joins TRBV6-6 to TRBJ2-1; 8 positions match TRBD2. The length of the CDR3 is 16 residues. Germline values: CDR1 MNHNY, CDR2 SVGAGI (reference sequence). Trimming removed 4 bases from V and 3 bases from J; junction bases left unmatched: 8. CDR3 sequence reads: CASSLHGTRVYNEQFF. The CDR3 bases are TGTGCCAGCAGTTTACACGGGACTAGGGTCTACAATGAGCAGTTCTTC.

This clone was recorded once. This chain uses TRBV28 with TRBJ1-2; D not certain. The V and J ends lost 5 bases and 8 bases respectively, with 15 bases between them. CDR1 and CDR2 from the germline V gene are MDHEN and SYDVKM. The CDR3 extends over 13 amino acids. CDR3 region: CASSLTRTEGYTF. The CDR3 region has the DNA TGTGCCAGCAGTCTTACAAGGACGGAAGGCTACACCTTC.

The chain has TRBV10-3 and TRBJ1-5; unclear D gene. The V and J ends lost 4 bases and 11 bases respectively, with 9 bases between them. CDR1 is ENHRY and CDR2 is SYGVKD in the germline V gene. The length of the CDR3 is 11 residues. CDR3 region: CAISGGRAQHF. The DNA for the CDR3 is TGTGCCATCAGTGGGGGAAGGGCCCAGCATTTT.

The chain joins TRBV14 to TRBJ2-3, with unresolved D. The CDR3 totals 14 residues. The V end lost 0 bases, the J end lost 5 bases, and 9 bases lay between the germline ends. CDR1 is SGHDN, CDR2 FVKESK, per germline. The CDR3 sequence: CASSQELDLDTQYF. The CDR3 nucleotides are TGTGCCAGCAGCCAAGAATTAGATCTAGATACGCAGTATTTT.

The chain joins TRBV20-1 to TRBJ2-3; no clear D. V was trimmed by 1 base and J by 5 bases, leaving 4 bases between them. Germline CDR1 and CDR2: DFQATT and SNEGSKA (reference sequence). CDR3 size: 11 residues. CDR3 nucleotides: TGCAGTGCTAGAGTGCTAGATACGCAGTATTTT. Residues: CSARVLDTQYF.

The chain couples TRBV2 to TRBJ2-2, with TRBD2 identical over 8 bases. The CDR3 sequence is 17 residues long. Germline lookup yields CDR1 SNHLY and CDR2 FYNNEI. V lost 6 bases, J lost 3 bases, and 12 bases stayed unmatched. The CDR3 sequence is CASRRHPSGQYTGELFF. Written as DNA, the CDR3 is TGTGCCAGCAGAAGGCACCCTAGCGGGCAGTACACCGGGGAGCTGTTTTTT.

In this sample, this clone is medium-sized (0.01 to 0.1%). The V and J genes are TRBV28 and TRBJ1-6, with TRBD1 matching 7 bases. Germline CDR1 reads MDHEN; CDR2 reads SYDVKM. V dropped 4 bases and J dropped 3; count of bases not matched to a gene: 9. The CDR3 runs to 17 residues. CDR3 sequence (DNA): TGTGCCAGCAGTTCGGAAGACAGGGAGCTCTATAATTCACCCCTCCACTTT. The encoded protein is CASSSEDRELYNSPLHF. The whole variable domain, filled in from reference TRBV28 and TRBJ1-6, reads DVKVTQSSRYLVKRTGEKVFLECVQDMDHENMFWYRQDPGLGLRLIYFSYDVKMKEKGDIPEGYSVSREKKERFSLILESASTNQTSMYLCASSSEDRELYNSPLHFGNGTRLTVT.